The 2 T cell receptor beta chains in this list originate from one sample, sequenced in a study of radiotherapy plus CTLA-4 blockade in lung cancer. Repertoires were generated with immunoSEQ multiplex PCR, while TCRdb's copy carries only in-frame clones and drops some. Of about 51,000 clones in the sample, around 79% were seen once. The material was peripheral blood, obtained from a patient treated with radiotherapy plus ipilimumab. Receptor source: a human donor with non-small cell lung cancer who had a complete response to radiotherapy plus ipilimumab.

The chain links TRBV19 to TRBJ2-3, with no clear D. CDR1 LNHDA and CDR2 SQIVND come from the germline V gene (reference sequence). The CDR3 is 15 residues long. The V end lost 7 bases, the J end lost 0 bases, and 14 bases lay between the germline ends. In nucleotides, the CDR3 is TGTGCCAGTACCCTGTATGGCGGTAGCACAGATACGCAGTATTTT. The encoded protein is CASTLYGGSTDTQYF.

The chain combines TRBV7-9 with TRBJ1-1, with 7 bases identical to TRBD1. The germline gives CDR1 SEHNR, CDR2 FQNEAQ (reference sequence). The CDR3 loop spans 15 amino acids. The V gene end was trimmed by 5 bases and the J gene end by 0 bases; junction bases not matched to a gene: 6. The CDR3 region is CASSTRDSLNTEAFF. The CDR3 DNA sequence: TGTGCCAGCAGCACCCGGGACAGCTTGAACACTGAAGCTTTCTTT.